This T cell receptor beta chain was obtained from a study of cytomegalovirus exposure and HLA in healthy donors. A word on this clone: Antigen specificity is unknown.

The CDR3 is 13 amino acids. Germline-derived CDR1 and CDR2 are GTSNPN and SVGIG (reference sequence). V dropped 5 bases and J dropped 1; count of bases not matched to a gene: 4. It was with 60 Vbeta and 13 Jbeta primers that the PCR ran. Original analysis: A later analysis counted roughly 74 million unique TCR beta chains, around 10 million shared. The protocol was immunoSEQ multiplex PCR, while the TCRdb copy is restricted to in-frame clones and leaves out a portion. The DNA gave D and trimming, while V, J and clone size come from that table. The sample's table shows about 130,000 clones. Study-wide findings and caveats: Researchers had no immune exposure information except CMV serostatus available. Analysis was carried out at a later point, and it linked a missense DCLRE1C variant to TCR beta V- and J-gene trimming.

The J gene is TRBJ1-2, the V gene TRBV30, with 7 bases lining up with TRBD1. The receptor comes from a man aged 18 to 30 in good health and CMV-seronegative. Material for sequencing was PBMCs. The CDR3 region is CAWGTAFNYGYTF. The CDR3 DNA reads TGTGCCTGGGGGACAGCTTTTAACTATGGCTACACCTTC.